The clone carrying this TCR beta chain was detected only once. No antigen is known for it. CDR3 length equals 15 residues. The V gene's germline CDR1 is SGHTA and CDR2 FQGNSA. J gave up 7 bases and V 2 bases, and 10 bases lay outside the gene matches. These data come from a study of cytomegalovirus exposure and HLA in healthy donors. Background on the study: A data release that came early held approximately 85 million unique TCRs from HLA-typed donors.

This PCR relied on a set of 60 Vbeta primers and 13 Jbeta primers. Sequencing used immunoSEQ multiplex PCR; TCRdb keeps in-frame clones, though not all of them. Of roughly 120,000 clones listed, approximately 84% are singletons. Study results and limitations: It emerged from a later analysis that several of the most significant clusters appeared to be linked to common viral pathogens.

The chain has TRBV7-2 and TRBJ1-2, with TRBD1 matching 7 bases. Sequenced input: PBMCs. This TCR was recovered from a man aged 45-65 years in good health and CMV-seronegative. This CDR3 reads CASSLTNRDRSGYTF. The CDR3 nucleotides are TGTGCCAGCAGCTTAACGAACCGGGACAGATCTGGCTACACCTTC.